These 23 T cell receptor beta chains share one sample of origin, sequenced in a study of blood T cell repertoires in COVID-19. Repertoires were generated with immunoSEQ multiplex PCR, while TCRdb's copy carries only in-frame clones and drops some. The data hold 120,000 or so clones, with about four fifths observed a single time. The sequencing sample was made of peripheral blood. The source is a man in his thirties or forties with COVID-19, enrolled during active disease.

The CDR3 loop reads CASRLTEVSTDTQYF. CDR3 DNA: TGTGCCAGTAGGCTAACGGAGGTTAGCACAGATACGCAGTATTTT. The gene calls are TRBV19 and TRBJ2-3, with D maybe TRBD2 (5 bases). This CDR3 has 15 residues. With 6 bases removed from V and 0 bases from J, the gap between germline ends came to 13 bases. Looked up from germline, CDR1 is LNHDA and CDR2 is SQIVND (reference sequence).

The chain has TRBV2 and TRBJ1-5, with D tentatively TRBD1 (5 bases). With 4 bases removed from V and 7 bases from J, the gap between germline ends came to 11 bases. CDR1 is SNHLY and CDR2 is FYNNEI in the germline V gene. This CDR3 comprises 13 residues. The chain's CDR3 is CASSAGEGQPQHF. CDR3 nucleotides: TGTGCCAGCAGTGCGGGGGAGGGACAGCCCCAGCATTTT.

In DNA form, the CDR3 reads TGTGCCAGCAGCGGGACAGGGGAGGGCAATCAGCCCCAGCATTTT. This gives the protein CASSGTGEGNQPQHF. J is TRBJ1-5 and V is TRBV9, with 9 bases identical to TRBD1. Germline CDR1 SGDLS, CDR2 YYNGEE. With 3 bases clipped from V and 2 bases from J, the junction kept 3 bases outside the gene matches. The CDR3 spans 15 residues.

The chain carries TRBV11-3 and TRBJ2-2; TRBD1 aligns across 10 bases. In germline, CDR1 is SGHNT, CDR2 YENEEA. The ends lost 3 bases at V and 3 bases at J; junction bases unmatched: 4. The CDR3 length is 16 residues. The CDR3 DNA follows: TGTGCCAGCAGCTTTACCGGACAGGGGGACACCGGGGAGCTGTTTTTT. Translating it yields CASSFTGQGDTGELFF.

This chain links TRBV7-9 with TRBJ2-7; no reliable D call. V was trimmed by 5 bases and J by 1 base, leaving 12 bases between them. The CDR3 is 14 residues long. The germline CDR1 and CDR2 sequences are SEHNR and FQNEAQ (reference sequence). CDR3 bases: TGTGCCAGCAGCGCCCCTAGGCCTTCCTACGAGCAGTACTTC. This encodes CASSAPRPSYEQYF. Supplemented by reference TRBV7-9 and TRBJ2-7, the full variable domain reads DTGVSQNPRHKITKRGQNVTFRCDPISEHNRLYWYRQTLGQGPEFLTYFQNEAQLEKSRLLSDRFSAERPKGSFSTLEIQRTEQGDSAMYLCASSAPRPSYEQYFGPGTRLTVT.

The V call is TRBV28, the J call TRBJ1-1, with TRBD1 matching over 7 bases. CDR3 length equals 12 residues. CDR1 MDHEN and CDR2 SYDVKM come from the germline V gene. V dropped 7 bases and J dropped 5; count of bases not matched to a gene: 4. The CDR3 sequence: CASTGGETEAFF. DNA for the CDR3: TGTGCCAGCACAGGGGGAGAAACTGAAGCTTTCTTT.

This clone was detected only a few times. The chain's CDR3 is CASSPGDGHTGELFF. DNA for the CDR3: TGTGCCAGCAGTCCAGGGGACGGCCACACCGGGGAGCTGTTTTTT. The gene calls are TRBV28 and TRBJ2-2, with D perhaps matching TRBD1 (6 bases). The germline V gene has CDR1 MDHEN and CDR2 SYDVKM. This CDR3 is 15 amino acids long. The ends were cut back, 5 bases at V and 3 bases at J, with 13 bases in the middle.

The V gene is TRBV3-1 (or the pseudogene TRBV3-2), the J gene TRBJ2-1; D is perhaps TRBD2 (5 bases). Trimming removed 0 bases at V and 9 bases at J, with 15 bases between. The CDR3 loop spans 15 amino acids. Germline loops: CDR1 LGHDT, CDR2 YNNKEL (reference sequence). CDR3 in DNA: TGTGCCAGCAGCCAAGAATCGGAGTGGGAGTTTGAGCAGTTCTTC. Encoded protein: CASSQESEWEFEQFF.

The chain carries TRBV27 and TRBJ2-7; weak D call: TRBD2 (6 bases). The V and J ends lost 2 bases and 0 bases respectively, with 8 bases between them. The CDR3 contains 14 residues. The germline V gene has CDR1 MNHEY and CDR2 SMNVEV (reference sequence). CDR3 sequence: CASSLGGVSYEQYF. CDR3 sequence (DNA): TGTGCCAGCAGTTTAGGAGGGGTCTCCTACGAGCAGTACTTC.

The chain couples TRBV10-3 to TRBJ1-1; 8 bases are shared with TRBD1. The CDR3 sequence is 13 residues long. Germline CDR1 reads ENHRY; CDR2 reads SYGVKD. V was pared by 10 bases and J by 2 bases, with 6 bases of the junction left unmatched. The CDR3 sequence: CATDGQGNTEAFF. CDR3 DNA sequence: TGTGCCACCGACGGACAGGGCAACACTGAAGCTTTCTTT.

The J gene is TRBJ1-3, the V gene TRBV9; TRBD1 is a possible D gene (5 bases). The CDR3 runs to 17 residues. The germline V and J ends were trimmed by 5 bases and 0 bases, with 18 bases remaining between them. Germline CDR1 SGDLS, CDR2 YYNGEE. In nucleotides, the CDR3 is TGTGCCAGCAGTGAGATGGAGGGGTTGAGCTCTGGAAACACCATATATTTT. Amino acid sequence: CASSEMEGLSSGNTIYF. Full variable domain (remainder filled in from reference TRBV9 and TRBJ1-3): DSGVTQTPKHLITATGQRVTLRCSPRSGDLSVYWYQQSLDQGLQFLIQYYNGEERAKGNILERFSAQQFPDLHSELNLSSLELGDSALYFCASSEMEGLSSGNTIYFGEGSWLTVV.

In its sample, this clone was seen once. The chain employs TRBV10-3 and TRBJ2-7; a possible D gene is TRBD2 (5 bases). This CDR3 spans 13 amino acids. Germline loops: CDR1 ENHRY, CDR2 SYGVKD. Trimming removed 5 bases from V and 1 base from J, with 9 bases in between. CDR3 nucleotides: TGTGCCATCAGTTCACTAGAGTCCTACGAGCAGTACTTC. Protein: CAISSLESYEQYF.

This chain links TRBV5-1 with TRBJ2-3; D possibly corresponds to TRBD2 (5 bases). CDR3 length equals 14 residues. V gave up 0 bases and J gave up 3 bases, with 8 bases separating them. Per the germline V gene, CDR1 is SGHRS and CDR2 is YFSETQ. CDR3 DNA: TGCGCCAGCAGCTTGGTACTAGATACAGATACGCAGTATTTT. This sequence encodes CASSLVLDTDTQYF.

CDR3 in DNA: TGTGCCACCAGTGACCCACAGGGTAACCAAGAGACCCAGTACTTC. Protein product: CATSDPQGNQETQYF. The chain is built from TRBV24-1 and TRBJ2-5, with D perhaps TRBD1 (6 bases). The V and J ends lost 4 bases and 0 bases respectively, with 11 bases between them. Germline CDR1 and CDR2: KGHDR and SFDVKD. The CDR3 runs to 15 residues.

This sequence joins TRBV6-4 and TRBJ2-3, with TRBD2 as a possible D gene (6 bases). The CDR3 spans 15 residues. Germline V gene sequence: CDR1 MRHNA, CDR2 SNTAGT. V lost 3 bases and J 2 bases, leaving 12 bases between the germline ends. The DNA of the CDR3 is TGTGCCAGCAGTGAAACGGGGGAGGCCACAGATACGCAGTATTTT. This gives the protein CASSETGEATDTQYF.

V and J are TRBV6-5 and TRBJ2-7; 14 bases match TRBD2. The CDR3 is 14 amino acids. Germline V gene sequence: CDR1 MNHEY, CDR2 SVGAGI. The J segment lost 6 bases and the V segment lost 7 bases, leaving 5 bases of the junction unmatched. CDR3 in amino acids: CASNRLAGGGEQYF. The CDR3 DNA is TGTGCCAGCAACCGACTAGCGGGAGGGGGCGAGCAGTACTTC.

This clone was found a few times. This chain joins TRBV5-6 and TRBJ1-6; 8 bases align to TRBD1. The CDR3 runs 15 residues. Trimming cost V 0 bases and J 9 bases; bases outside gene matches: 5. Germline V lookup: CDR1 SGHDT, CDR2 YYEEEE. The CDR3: CASSLGDRLGSPLHF. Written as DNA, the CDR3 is TGTGCCAGCAGCTTGGGGGACAGGCTGGGTTCACCCCTCCACTTT.

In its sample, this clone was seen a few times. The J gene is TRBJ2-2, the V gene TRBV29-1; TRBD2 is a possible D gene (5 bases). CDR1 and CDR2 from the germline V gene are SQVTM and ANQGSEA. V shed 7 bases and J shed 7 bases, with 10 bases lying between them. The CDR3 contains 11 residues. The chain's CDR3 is CSGTGDGELFF. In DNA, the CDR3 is TGCAGCGGGACCGGGGACGGGGAGCTGTTTTTT.

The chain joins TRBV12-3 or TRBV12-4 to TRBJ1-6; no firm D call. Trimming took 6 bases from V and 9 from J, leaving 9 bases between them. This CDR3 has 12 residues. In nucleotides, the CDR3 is TGTGCCAGCAGACTTAGTGGTTCACCCCTCCACTTT. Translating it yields CASRLSGSPLHF.

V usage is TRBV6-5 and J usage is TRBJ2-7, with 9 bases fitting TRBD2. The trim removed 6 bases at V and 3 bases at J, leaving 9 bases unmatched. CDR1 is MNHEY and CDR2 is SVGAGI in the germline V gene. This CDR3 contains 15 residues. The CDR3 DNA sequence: TGTGCCAGCAGCTATTCGACTAGCGGAGTCTACGAGCAGTACTTC. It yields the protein CASSYSTSGVYEQYF.

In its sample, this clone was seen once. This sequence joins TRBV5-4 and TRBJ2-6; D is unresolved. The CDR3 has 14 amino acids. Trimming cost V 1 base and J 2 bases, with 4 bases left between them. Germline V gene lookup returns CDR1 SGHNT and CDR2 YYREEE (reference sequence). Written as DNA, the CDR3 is TGTGCCAGCAGCTTGTCTGCTGGGGCCAACGTCCTGACTTTC. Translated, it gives CASSLSAGANVLTF.

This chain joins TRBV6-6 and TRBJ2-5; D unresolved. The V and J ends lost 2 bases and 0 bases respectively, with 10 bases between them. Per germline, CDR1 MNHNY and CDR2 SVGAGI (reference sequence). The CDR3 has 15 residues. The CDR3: CASSYGRLNQETQYF. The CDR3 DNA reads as TGTGCCAGCAGTTACGGAAGACTGAACCAAGAGACCCAGTACTTC.

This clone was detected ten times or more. The DNA of the CDR3 is TGTGCCAGCAGCCAAGAAAAGGCGGCCCTTGGCGAGCAGTACTTC. Translated: CASSQEKAALGEQYF. This chain links TRBV3-1 (or the pseudogene TRBV3-2) with TRBJ2-7; no definite D call. Trimming left V 0 bases short and J 6 bases short, with 15 bases between. The CDR3 is made up of 15 amino acids. Germline CDR1 is LGHDT and CDR2 is YNNKEL (reference sequence).